These 28 T cell receptor beta chains originate from one sample sequenced in a study of CD8+ T cells in alopecia areata. RNA extraction was followed by reverse transcription into cDNA, which acted as the sequencing template. Sequencing used immunoSEQ multiplex PCR; TCRdb keeps in-frame clones, though not all of them. The sample includes over 120,000 clones, 45% to 60% of them seen just once. Stated treatment: oral pan-JAK inhibitor, 5-10 mg twice daily. This specimen was CD8+ T cells sorted from blood, taken at week 4, from a patient treated with tofacitinib. These receptors were taken from a human donor with alopecia areata.

This clone was seen only a few times. This chain uses TRBV9 with TRBJ1-1, with 7 bases that match TRBD1. Germline CDR1 SGDLS, CDR2 YYNGEE. The CDR3 runs to 14 residues. After removal of 7 bases from V and 0 bases from J, the junction contained 6 bases not matched to a gene. CDR3 in amino acids: CASGITGVNTEAFF. In nucleotides, the CDR3 is TGTGCCAGCGGAATAACAGGGGTGAACACTGAAGCTTTCTTT.

The sample holds one count of this clone. The chain employs TRBV2 and TRBJ1-2; D is possibly TRBD1 (5 bases). Germline CDR1 reads SNHLY; CDR2 reads FYNNEI. Trimming left V 1 base short and J 8 bases short, with 11 bases between. This CDR3 region has 13 residues. CDR3 sequence: CASSEEGLRGYTF. CDR3 DNA: TGTGCCAGCAGTGAAGAGGGGCTTCGGGGCTACACCTTC.

This clone was counted a few times. This sequence joins TRBV19 and TRBJ1-6, with D possibly TRBD1 on 6 matching bases. In germline, CDR1 is LNHDA, CDR2 SQIVND (reference sequence). V was pared by 8 bases and J by 8 bases, with 16 bases between. The length of the CDR3 is 14 residues. CDR3 DNA sequence: TGTGCCAGTGGAACAGGGAACATTTATTCACCCCTCCACTTT. Its protein is CASGTGNIYSPLHF.

The chain recombines TRBV7-2 with TRBJ1-4; no clear D. This CDR3 contains 16 residues. Germline lookup yields CDR1 SGHTA and CDR2 FQGNSA. Trimming took off 1 base at V and 0 bases at J, with 9 bases between the two ends. This chain's CDR3 is CASSLGTEATNEKLFF. The CDR3 DNA sequence: TGTGCCAGCAGCTTAGGAACAGAAGCAACTAATGAAAAACTGTTTTTT.

This clone was seen just once. The chain uses TRBV5-6 and TRBJ1-5; D is possibly TRBD1 (6 bases). Trimming pared 0 bases from V and 1 base from J, leaving 11 bases between. Germline V gene data show CDR1 as SGHDT and CDR2 as YYEEEE. The CDR3 runs to 16 residues. In DNA form, the CDR3 reads TGTGCCAGCAGCTTGGGGGGCCAGGGGAGCAATCAGCCCCAGCATTTT. This encodes CASSLGGQGSNQPQHF.

This chain joins TRBV9 and TRBJ1-1; 10 bases are a match to TRBD1. Trimming at V came to 4 bases and at J to 1 base, leaving 4 bases not matched to a gene. CDR1 SGDLS and CDR2 YYNGEE come from the germline V gene. The CDR3 has 15 amino acids. The CDR3 region has the DNA TGTGCCAGCAGCCCAAGGACAGGGGGGAACACTGAAGCTTTCTTT. Translated: CASSPRTGGNTEAFF.

The CDR3 coding sequence is TGTGCCAGCATTAAGAGTATCTCCTACAATGAGCAGTTCTTC. Its translation: CASIKSISYNEQFF. The chain carries TRBV7-9 and TRBJ2-1; no definite D call. Germline CDR1 reads SEHNR; CDR2 reads FQNEAQ (reference sequence). V lost 7 bases to trimming and J lost 0 bases, with 10 bases between them. This CDR3 has 14 amino acids.

The chain couples TRBV27 to TRBJ1-5, with D maybe TRBD1 (5 bases). This CDR3 spans 13 amino acids. Germline loops: CDR1 MNHEY, CDR2 SMNVEV (reference sequence). V lost 6 bases to trimming and J lost 5 bases, with 11 bases between them. The CDR3 spells CASSSGAHQPQHF. Written as DNA, the CDR3 is TGTGCCAGCAGCTCCGGGGCCCATCAGCCCCAGCATTTT.

This chain joins TRBV6-1 and TRBJ2-4, with D unclear. The length of the CDR3 is 13 residues. Germline-derived CDR1 and CDR2 are MNHNS and SASEGT. Trimming took 6 bases from V and 8 from J, leaving 14 bases between them. The CDR3 sequence: CASSYGEIDIQYF. The CDR3 DNA reads as TGTGCCAGCAGCTATGGGGAAATAGACATTCAGTACTTC.

The CDR3 sequence: CAWSGEDKPLGNYGYTF. In nucleotides, the CDR3 is TGTGCCTGGAGTGGCGAAGACAAGCCTCTGGGTAACTATGGCTACACCTTC. The V call is TRBV30, the J call TRBJ1-2; D call uncertain. This CDR3 region has 17 residues. Germline V gives CDR1 GTSNPN, CDR2 SVGIG (reference sequence). V lost 1 base and J 1 base, leaving 19 bases between the germline ends.

This clone has a handful of counts. V is TRBV7-9 and J is TRBJ1-5, with D unclear. V lost 5 bases and J lost 0, with 11 bases in between. There are 15 residues in the CDR3. From germline, CDR1 is SEHNR and CDR2 FQNEAQ (reference sequence). CDR3 DNA sequence: TGTGCCAGCAGCCTAGACACCATTAGCAATCAGCCCCAGCATTTT. Amino acid sequence: CASSLDTISNQPQHF.

The chain joins TRBV7-9 to TRBJ1-5; 10 bases line up with TRBD1. This CDR3 spans 19 amino acids. Trimming took 4 bases from V and 4 from J; bases not matched to a gene: 16. Germline CDR1 SEHNR, CDR2 FQNEAQ (reference sequence). The CDR3 is CASSSGTGDPIYRNQPQHF. The CDR3 coding sequence is TGTGCCAGCAGCTCCGGGACAGGGGACCCGATATATCGGAATCAGCCCCAGCATTTT.

This chain connects TRBV30 to TRBJ1-1; TRBD1 is a possible D gene (5 bases). V lost 3 bases, J lost 3 bases, and 11 bases lay in between. Germline CDR1 is GTSNPN and CDR2 is SVGIG (reference sequence). This CDR3 comprises 13 residues. The CDR3 loop is CAWSPDTDTEAFF. The DNA of the CDR3 is TGTGCCTGGAGCCCGGACACCGACACTGAAGCTTTCTTT. Full variable domain (missing parts from reference TRBV30 and TRBJ1-1): SQTIHQWPATLVQPVGSPLSLECTVEGTSNPNLYWYRQAAGRGLQLLFYSVGIGQISSEVPQNLSASRPQDRQFILSSKKLLLSDSGFYLCAWSPDTDTEAFFGQGTRLTVV.

The rearrangement joins TRBV11-2 to TRBJ2-1; D not certain. Looked up from germline, CDR1 is SGHAT and CDR2 is FQNNGV. V lost 1 base and J lost 8, with 15 bases in between. The CDR3 length is 15 residues. The CDR3 DNA is TGTGCCAGCAGCTTAGTCCCGGGCGGAATTTATGAGCAGTTCTTC. Amino acid sequence: CASSLVPGGIYEQFF. Complete variable domain (other parts from reference TRBV11-2 and TRBJ2-1): EAGVAQSPRYKIIEKRQSVAFWCNPISGHATLYWYQQILGQGPKLLIQFQNNGVVDDSQLPKDRFSAERLKGVDSTLKIQPAKLEDSAVYLCASSLVPGGIYEQFFGPGTRLTVL.

The chain has TRBV27 and TRBJ2-1, with D possibly TRBD2 on 5 matching bases. Trimming pared 6 bases from V and 8 bases from J, leaving 14 bases between. Germline V gene lookup returns CDR1 MNHEY and CDR2 SMNVEV (reference sequence). CDR3 length equals 13 residues. In DNA form, the CDR3 reads TGTGCCAGCAGCCGTGACTACCCTCATGAGCAGTTCTTC. It encodes CASSRDYPHEQFF.

This clone came up a few times. The V and J genes are TRBV9 and TRBJ2-1, with D tentatively TRBD2 (6 bases). Germline-derived CDR1 and CDR2 are SGDLS and YYNGEE. V was trimmed by 5 bases and J by 4 bases, leaving 13 bases between them. The CDR3 is 14 amino acids. CDR3 region: CASRAVAEYNEQFF. The CDR3, as DNA: TGTGCCAGCAGGGCGGTAGCGGAGTACAATGAGCAGTTCTTC.

The V gene is TRBV4-1, the J gene TRBJ2-1; D uncertain. This CDR3 has 13 residues. V lost 4 bases and J lost 6, with 10 bases in between. Germline lookup yields CDR1 MGHRA and CDR2 YSYEKL. In nucleotides, the CDR3 is TGCGCCAGCAGCCGGGATGTAAGCAATGAGCAGTTCTTC. It yields the protein CASSRDVSNEQFF.

The chain carries TRBV7-6 and TRBJ1-2, with 8 bases fitting TRBD1. With 2 bases clipped from V and 8 bases from J, the junction kept 13 bases outside the gene matches. Germline V CDR1 and CDR2: SGHVS, FNYEAQ. The CDR3 has 16 amino acids. The CDR3 is CASSLRQGANSEGYTF. CDR3 DNA sequence: TGTGCCAGCAGCTTAAGGCAGGGGGCAAACTCGGAGGGCTACACCTTC.

The sample holds a few counts of this clone. CDR3 coding DNA: TGTGCCAGCAGCGTAGGAACCGACTATGGCTACACCTTC. It is translated as CASSVGTDYGYTF. The chain is built from TRBV9 and TRBJ1-2; no clear D. CDR3 length: 13 residues. V lost 0 bases, J lost 3 bases, and 6 bases lay in between. Per germline, CDR1 SGDLS and CDR2 YYNGEE.

There are a few counts of this clone. V usage is TRBV15 and J usage is TRBJ2-2; D uncertain. Trimming removed 0 bases at V and 2 bases at J, with 7 bases between. CDR1 LNHNV and CDR2 YYDKDF come from the germline V gene (reference sequence). This CDR3 has 15 residues. DNA for the CDR3: TGTGCCACCAGCAGAGATGCCTCAAACACCGGGGAGCTGTTTTTT. Translation gives CATSRDASNTGELFF.

This clone has just a few counts. V and J are TRBV27 and TRBJ2-2; 9 positions match TRBD1. This CDR3 region has 17 residues. The J segment lost 7 bases and the V segment lost 5 bases, leaving 14 bases of the junction unmatched. Per germline, CDR1 MNHEY and CDR2 SMNVEV (reference sequence). Here the CDR3 reads CASSMTPGTGFFGELFF. Here the CDR3 DNA reads TGTGCCAGCAGTATGACTCCCGGGACAGGGTTTTTCGGGGAGCTGTTTTTT.

The J gene is TRBJ2-7, the V gene TRBV11-2; the D gene is possibly TRBD1 (5 bases). Trimming cost V 1 base and J 2 bases, with 15 bases left between them. CDR3 length: 16 residues. CDR1 and CDR2 from the germline V gene are SGHAT and FQNNGV. Here the CDR3 DNA reads TGTGCCAGCAGCTTAGGAGGCAGGGTCGGAACCTACGAGCAGTACTTC. Encoded protein: CASSLGGRVGTYEQYF.

The chain is built from TRBV30 and TRBJ2-3, with D possibly being TRBD1 or TRBD2 (5 bases each). Germline V gene lookup returns CDR1 GTSNPN and CDR2 SVGIG (reference sequence). With 0 bases removed from V and 1 base from J, the gap between germline ends came to 8 bases. The CDR3 covers 14 residues. The CDR3 bases are TGTGCCTGGAGTGTGGGGGTCGGCACAGATACGCAGTATTTT. Protein product: CAWSVGVGTDTQYF.

V and J are TRBV29-1 and TRBJ1-1, with D possibly TRBD1 on 6 matching bases. V was cut by 5 bases and J by 3 bases, with 13 bases left in between. CDR3 size: 13 residues. CDR1 is SQVTM, CDR2 ANQGSEA, per germline. This CDR3 reads CSVMGGGYTEAFF. The DNA of the CDR3 is TGCAGCGTTATGGGGGGCGGGTACACTGAAGCTTTCTTT.

V gene TRBV9 combines with J gene TRBJ2-2; the D gene is possibly TRBD1 (6 bases). Germline CDR1 SGDLS, CDR2 YYNGEE. The CDR3 extends over 17 amino acids. Trimming removed 5 bases at V and 6 bases at J, with 23 bases between. CDR3 sequence reads: CASSPLRDIVLPGELFF. CDR3 DNA: TGTGCCAGCAGTCCTCTCCGGGACATCGTTCTACCCGGGGAGCTGTTTTTT. Full variable domain (outside the CDR3, taken from reference TRBV9 and TRBJ2-2): DSGVTQTPKHLITATGQRVTLRCSPRSGDLSVYWYQQSLDQGLQFLIQYYNGEERAKGNILERFSAQQFPDLHSELNLSSLELGDSALYFCASSPLRDIVLPGELFFGEGSRLTVL.

The chain joins TRBV29-1 to TRBJ2-5; D might be TRBD1 or TRBD2, each matching 5 bases. V lost 0 bases and J lost 1, with 9 bases in between. The CDR3 runs to 14 residues. CDR1 SQVTM and CDR2 ANQGSEA come from the germline V gene. The CDR3 here is CSVEEGDGQETQYF. The CDR3 nucleotides are TGCAGCGTTGAAGAAGGGGACGGCCAAGAGACCCAGTACTTC.

The chain couples TRBV9 to TRBJ2-2; 10 nucleotides align to TRBD2. Per the germline V gene, CDR1 is SGDLS and CDR2 is YYNGEE. The CDR3 loop spans 13 amino acids. V lost 5 bases and J lost 9; bases outside the gene matches: 4. The CDR3 nucleotides are TGTGCCAGCAGATCTAGCGGGGGACGGGAGCTGTTTTTT. Translated, it gives CASRSSGGRELFF. Full variable domain (remainder filled in from reference TRBV9 and TRBJ2-2): DSGVTQTPKHLITATGQRVTLRCSPRSGDLSVYWYQQSLDQGLQFLIQYYNGEERAKGNILERFSAQQFPDLHSELNLSSLELGDSALYFCASRSSGGRELFFGEGSRLTVL.

The chain couples TRBV7-8 to TRBJ2-3; 9 bases align to TRBD1. Germline V gene data show CDR1 as SGHVS and CDR2 as FQNEAQ. The ends lost 5 bases at V and 4 bases at J; junction bases unmatched: 4. The CDR3 has 14 residues. CDR3 loop: CASSITGGPDTQYF. The CDR3 coding sequence is TGTGCCAGCAGCATTACAGGGGGCCCAGATACGCAGTATTTT.